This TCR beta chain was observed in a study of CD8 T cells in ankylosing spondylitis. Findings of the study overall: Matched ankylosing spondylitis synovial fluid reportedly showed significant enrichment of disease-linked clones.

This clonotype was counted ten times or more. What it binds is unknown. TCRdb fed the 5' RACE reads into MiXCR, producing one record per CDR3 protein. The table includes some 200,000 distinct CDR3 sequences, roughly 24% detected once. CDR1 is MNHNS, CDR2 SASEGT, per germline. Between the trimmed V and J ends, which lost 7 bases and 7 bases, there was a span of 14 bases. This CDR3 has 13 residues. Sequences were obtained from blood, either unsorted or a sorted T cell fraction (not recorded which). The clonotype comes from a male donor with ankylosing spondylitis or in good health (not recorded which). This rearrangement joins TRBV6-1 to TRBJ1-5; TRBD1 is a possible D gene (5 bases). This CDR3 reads CASKGQLGQPQHF. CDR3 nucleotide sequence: TGTGCCAGCAAAGGACAACTCGGACAGCCCCAGCATTTT.